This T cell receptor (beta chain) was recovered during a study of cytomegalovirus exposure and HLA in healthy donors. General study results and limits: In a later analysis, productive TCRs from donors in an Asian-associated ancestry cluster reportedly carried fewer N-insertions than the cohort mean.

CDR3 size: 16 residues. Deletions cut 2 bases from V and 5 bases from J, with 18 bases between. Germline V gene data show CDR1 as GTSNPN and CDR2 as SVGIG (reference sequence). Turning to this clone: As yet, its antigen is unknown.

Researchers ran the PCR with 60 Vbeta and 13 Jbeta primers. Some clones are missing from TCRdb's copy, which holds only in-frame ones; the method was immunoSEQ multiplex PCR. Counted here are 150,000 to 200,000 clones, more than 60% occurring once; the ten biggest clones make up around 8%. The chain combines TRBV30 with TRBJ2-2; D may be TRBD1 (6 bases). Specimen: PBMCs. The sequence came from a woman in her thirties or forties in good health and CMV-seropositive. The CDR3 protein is CAWSSPPGARTGELFF. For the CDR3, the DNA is TGTGCCTGGAGTTCCCCCCCAGGGGCTCGAACCGGGGAGCTGTTTTTT.